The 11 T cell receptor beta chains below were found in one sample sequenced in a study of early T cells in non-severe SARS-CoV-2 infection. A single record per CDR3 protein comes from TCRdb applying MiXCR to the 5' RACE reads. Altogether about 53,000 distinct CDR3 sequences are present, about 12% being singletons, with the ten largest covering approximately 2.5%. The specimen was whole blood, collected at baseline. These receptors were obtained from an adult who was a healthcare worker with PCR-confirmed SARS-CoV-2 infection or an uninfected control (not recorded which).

The CDR3 region is CSARDWLAATNEQFF. The CDR3 DNA follows: TGCAGTGCTAGAGATTGGCTAGCGGCAACCAATGAGCAGTTCTTC. The J gene is TRBJ2-1, the V gene TRBV20-1, with 7 bases aligning to TRBD2. The germline V gene has CDR1 DFQATT and CDR2 SNEGSKA (reference sequence). With V trimmed by 0 bases and J by 6 bases, 8 bases remained unmatched. The CDR3 covers 15 residues.

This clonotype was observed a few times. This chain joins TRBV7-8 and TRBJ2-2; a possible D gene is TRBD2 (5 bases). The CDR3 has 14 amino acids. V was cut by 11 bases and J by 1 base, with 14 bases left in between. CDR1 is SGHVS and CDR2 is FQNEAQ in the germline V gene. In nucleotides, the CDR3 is TGTGCCTCCCACTGGAGGAGGAACACCGGGGAGCTGTTTTTT. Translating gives CASHWRRNTGELFF.

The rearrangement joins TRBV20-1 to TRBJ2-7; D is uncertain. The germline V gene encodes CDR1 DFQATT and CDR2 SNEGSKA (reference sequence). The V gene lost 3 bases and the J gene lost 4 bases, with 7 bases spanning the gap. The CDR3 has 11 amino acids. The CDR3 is CSARDGYEQYF. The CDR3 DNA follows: TGCAGTGCTAGGGACGGGTACGAGCAGTACTTC.

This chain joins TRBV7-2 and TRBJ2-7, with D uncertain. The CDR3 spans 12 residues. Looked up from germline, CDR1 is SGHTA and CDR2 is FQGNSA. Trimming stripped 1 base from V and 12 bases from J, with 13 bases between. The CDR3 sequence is CASSLDRRRPYF. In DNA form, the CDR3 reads TGTGCCAGCAGCTTAGACCGACGGCGGCCGTACTTC.

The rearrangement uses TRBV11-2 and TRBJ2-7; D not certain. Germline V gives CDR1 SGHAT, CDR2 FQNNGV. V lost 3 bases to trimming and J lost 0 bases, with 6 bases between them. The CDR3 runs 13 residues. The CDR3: CASSFAYSYEQYF. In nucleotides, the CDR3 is TGTGCCAGCAGCTTCGCTTACTCCTACGAGCAGTACTTC.

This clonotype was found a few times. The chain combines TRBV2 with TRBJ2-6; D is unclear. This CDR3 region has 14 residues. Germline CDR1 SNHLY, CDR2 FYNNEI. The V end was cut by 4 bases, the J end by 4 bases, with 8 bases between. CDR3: CASSVNPGANVLTF. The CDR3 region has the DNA TGTGCCAGCAGTGTCAATCCCGGGGCCAACGTCCTGACTTTC.

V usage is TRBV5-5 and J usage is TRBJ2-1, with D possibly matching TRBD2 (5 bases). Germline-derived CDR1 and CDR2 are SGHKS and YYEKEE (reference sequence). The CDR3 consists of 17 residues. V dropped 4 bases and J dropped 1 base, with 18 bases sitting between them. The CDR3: CASSRGYGDGSYNEQFF. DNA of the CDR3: TGTGCCAGCAGCCGAGGGTATGGAGATGGTTCCTACAATGAGCAGTTCTTC.

The CDR3 is CATSGSGNTEAFF. CDR3 bases: TGTGCCACCAGTGGGTCCGGGAACACTGAAGCTTTCTTT. The chain uses TRBV24-1 and TRBJ1-1; D unclear. Looked up from germline, CDR1 is KGHDR and CDR2 is SFDVKD. This CDR3 is 13 amino acids long. Trimming took 5 bases from V and 1 from J, leaving 7 bases between them.

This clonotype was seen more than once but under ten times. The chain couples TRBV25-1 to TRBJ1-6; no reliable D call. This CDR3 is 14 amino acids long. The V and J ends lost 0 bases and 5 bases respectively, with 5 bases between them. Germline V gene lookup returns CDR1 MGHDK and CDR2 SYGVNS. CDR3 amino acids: CASSEYYDNSPLHF. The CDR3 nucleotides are TGTGCCAGCAGTGAATACTATGATAATTCACCCCTCCACTTT. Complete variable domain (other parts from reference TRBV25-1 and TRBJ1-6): EADIYQTPRYLVIGTGKKITLECSQTMGHDKMYWYQQDPGMELHLIHYSYGVNSTEKGDLSSESTVSRIRTEHFPLTLESARPSHTSQYLCASSEYYDNSPLHFGNGTRLTVT.

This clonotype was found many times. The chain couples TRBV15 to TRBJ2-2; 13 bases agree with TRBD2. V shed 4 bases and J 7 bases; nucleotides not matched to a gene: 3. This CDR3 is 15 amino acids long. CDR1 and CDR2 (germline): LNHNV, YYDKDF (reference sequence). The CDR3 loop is CATSTWTSGSGELFF. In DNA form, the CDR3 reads TGTGCCACCAGCACGTGGACTAGCGGGAGCGGGGAGCTGTTTTTT.

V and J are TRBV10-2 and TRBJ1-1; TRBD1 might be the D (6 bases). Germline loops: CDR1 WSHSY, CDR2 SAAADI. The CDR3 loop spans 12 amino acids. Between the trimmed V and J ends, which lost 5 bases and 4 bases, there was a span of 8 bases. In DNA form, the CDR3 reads TGCGCCAGCAGTCCCAGGGGCACTGAAGCTTTCTTT. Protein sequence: CASSPRGTEAFF.